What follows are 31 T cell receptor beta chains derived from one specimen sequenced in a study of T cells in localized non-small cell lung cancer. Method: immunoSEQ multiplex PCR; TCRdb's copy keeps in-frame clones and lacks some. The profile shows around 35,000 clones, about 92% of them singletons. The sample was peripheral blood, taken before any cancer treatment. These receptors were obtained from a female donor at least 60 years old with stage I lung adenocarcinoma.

The CDR3 DNA follows: TGCGCCAGCAGTGAGTCTGGGCTGAGCACTGAAGCTTTCTTT. This encodes CASSESGLSTEAFF. The genes are TRBV10-1 and TRBJ1-1; D is undetermined. The CDR3 sequence is 14 residues long. Trimming stripped 0 bases from V and 4 bases from J, with 9 bases between. Germline V gene lookup returns CDR1 WNHNN and CDR2 SYGVQD (reference sequence).

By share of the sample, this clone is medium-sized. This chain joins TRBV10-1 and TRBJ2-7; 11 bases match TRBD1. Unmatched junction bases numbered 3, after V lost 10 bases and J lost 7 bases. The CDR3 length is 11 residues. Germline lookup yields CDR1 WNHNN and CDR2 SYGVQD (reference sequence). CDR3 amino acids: CATGDRGEQYF. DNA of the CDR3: TGCGCCACCGGGGACAGGGGGGAGCAGTACTTC.

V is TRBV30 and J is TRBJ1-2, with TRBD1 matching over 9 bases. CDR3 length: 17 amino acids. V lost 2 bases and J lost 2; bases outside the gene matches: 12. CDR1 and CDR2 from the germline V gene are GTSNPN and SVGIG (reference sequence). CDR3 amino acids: CAWSPGTGLGPNYGYTF. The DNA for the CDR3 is TGTGCCTGGAGTCCAGGGACAGGGTTAGGCCCCAACTATGGCTACACCTTC.

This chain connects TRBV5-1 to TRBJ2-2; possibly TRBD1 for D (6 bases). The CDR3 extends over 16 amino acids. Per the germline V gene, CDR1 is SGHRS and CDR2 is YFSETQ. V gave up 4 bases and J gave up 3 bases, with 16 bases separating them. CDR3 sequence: CASSPWGRGDTGELFF. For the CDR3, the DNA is TGCGCCAGCAGCCCCTGGGGCAGGGGTGACACCGGGGAGCTGTTTTTT.

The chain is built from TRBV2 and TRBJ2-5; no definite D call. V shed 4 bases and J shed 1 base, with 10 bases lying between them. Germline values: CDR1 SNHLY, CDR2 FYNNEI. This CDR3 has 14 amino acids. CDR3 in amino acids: CASSASWFQETQYF. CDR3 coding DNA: TGTGCCAGCAGTGCCTCGTGGTTCCAAGAGACCCAGTACTTC.

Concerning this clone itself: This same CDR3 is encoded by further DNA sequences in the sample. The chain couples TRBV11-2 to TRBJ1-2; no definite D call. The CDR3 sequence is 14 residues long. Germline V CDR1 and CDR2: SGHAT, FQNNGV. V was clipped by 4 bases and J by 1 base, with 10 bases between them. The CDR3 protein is CASSSSRVNYGYTF. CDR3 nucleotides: TGTGCCAGCAGCTCTTCCCGAGTTAACTATGGCTACACCTTC.

CDR3 nucleotides: TGCAGCGCCGGGGGCACTGAAGCTTTCTTT. Translated: CSAGGTEAFF. V gene TRBV29-1 combines with J gene TRBJ1-1; tentative D call: TRBD1 (5 bases). CDR3 length: 10 residues. Germline CDR1 is SQVTM and CDR2 is ANQGSEA. V lost 7 bases and J lost 4, with 7 bases in between.

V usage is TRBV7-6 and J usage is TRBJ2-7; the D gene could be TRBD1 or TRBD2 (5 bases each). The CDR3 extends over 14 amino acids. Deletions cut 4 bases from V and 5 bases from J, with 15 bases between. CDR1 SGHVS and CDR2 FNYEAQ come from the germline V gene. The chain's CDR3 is CASSSRGGANEQYF. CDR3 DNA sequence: TGTGCCAGCAGCTCCCGGGGTGGGGCTAACGAGCAGTACTTC.

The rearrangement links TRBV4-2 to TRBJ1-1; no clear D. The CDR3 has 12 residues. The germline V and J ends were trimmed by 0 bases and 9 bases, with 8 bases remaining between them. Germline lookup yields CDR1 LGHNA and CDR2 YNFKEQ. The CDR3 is CASSQDSAKAFF. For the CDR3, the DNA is TGTGCCAGCAGCCAAGACTCCGCTAAAGCTTTCTTT.

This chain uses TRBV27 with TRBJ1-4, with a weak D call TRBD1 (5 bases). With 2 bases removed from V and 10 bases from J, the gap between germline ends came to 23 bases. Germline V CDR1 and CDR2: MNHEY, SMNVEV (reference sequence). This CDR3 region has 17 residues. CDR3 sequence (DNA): TGTGCCAGCAGTTTAACCACTGGGGGGAGCCCCAAGGGAAAACTGTTTTTT. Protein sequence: CASSLTTGGSPKGKLFF.

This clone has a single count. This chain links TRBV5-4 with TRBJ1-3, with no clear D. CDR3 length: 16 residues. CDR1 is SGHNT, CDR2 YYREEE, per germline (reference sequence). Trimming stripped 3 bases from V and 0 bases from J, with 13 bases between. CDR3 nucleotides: TGTGCCAGCAGCTCCCCGGGGAGGAGCTCTGGAAACACCATATATTTT. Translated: CASSSPGRSSGNTIYF. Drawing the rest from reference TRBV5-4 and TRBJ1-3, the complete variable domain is ETGVTQSPTHLIKTRGQQVTLRCSSQSGHNTVSWYQQALGQGPQFIFQYYREEENGRGNFPPRFSGLQFPNYSSELNVNALELDDSALYLCASSSPGRSSGNTIYFGEGSWLTVV.

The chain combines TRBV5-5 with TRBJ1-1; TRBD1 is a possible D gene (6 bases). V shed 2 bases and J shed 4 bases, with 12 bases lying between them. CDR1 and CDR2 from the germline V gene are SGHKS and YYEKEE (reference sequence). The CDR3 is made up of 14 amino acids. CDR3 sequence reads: CASSFTGPPTEAFF. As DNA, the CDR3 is TGTGCCAGCAGCTTTACAGGGCCGCCCACTGAAGCTTTCTTT.

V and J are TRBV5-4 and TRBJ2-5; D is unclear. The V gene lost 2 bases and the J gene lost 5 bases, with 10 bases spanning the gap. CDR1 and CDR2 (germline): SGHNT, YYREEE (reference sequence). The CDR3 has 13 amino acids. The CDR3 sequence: CASSLEQWETQYF. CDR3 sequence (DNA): TGTGCCAGCAGCTTAGAACAGTGGGAGACCCAGTACTTC. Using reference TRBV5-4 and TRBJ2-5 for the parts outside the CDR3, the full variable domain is ETGVTQSPTHLIKTRGQQVTLRCSSQSGHNTVSWYQQALGQGPQFIFQYYREEENGRGNFPPRFSGLQFPNYSSELNVNALELDDSALYLCASSLEQWETQYFGPGTRLLVL.

The CDR3 nucleotides read TGTGCCAGCTCACCCCGGGACACTAATGAAAAACTGTTTTTT. Its protein is CASSPRDTNEKLFF. The J gene is TRBJ1-4, the V gene TRBV18; possible D gene TRBD1, 5 bases. Trimming left V 3 bases short and J 2 bases short, with 7 bases between. Per the germline V gene, CDR1 is KGHSH and CDR2 is LQKENI. This CDR3 contains 14 residues.

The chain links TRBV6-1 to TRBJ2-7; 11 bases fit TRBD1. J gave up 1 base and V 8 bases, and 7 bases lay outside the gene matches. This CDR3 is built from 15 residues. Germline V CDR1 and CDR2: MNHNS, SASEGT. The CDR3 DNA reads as TGTGCCAGCTCGATGGGGACAGGGGGATCCTACGAGCAGTACGTC. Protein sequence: CASSMGTGGSYEQYV.

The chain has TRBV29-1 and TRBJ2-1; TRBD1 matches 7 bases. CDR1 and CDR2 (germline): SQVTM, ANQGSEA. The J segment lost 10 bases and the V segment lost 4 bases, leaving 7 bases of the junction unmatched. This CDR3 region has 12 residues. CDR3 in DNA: TGCAGCGTTGGGGGACAGAAGATAGAGCAGTTCTTC. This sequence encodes CSVGGQKIEQFF.

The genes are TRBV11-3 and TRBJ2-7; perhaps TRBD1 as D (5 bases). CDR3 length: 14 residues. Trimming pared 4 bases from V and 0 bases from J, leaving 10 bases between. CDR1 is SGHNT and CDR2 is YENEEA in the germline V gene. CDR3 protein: CASSSTRASYEQYF. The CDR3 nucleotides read TGTGCCAGCAGCTCCACCAGGGCCTCCTACGAGCAGTACTTC.

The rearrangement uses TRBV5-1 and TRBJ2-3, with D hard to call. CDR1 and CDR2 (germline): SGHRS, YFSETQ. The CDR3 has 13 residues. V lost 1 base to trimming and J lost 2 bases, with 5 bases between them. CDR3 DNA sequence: TGCGCCAGCAGCTTGACGCCCACAGATACGCAGTATTTT. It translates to CASSLTPTDTQYF.

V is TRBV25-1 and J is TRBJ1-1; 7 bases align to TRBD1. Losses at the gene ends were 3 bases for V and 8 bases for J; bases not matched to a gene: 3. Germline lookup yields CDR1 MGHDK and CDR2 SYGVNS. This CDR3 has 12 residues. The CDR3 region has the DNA TGTGCCAGCAGTGAGGACAGGATCGAAGCTTTCTTT. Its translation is CASSEDRIEAFF. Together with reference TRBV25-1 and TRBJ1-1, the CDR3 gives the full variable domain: EADIYQTPRYLVIGTGKKITLECSQTMGHDKMYWYQQDPGMELHLIHYSYGVNSTEKGDLSSESTVSRIRTEHFPLTLESARPSHTSQYLCASSEDRIEAFFGQGTRLTVV.

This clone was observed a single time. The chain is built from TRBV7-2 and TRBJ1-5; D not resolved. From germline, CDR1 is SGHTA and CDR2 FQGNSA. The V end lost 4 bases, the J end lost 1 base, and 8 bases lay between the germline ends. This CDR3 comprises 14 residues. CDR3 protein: CASSSEGSNQPQHF. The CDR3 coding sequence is TGTGCCAGCAGCTCGGAAGGGAGCAATCAGCCCCAGCATTTT.

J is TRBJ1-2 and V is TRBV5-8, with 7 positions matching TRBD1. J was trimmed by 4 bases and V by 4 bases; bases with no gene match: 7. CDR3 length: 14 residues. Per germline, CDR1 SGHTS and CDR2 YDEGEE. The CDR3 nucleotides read TGTGCCAGCAGCAGAAGACAGGGCGGCTATGGCTACACCTTC. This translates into CASSRRQGGYGYTF.

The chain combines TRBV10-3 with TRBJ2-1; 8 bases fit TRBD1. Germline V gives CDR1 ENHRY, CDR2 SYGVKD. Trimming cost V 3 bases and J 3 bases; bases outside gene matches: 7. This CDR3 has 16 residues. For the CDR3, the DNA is TGTGCCATCAGTGACTCCGGGACAGGTAGCTACAATGAGCAGTTCTTC. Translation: CAISDSGTGSYNEQFF.

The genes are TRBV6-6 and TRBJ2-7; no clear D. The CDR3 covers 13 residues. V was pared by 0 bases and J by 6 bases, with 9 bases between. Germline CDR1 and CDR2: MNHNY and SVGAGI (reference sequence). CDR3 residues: CASSYSSWAEQYF. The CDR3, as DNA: TGTGCCAGCAGTTACTCGTCTTGGGCCGAGCAGTACTTC.

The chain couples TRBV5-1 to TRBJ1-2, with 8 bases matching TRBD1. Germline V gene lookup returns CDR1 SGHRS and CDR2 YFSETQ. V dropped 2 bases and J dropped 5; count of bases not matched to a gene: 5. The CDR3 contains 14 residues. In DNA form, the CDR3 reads TGCGCCAGCAGCTTACCAGGGGGCGAGTATGGCTACACCTTC. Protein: CASSLPGGEYGYTF.

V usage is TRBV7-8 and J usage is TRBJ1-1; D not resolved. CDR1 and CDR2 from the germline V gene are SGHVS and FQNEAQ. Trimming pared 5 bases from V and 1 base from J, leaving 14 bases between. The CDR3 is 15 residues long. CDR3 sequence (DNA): TGTGCCAGCAGCGCGACCCACGCGACGAACACTGAAGCTTTCTTT. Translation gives CASSATHATNTEAFF.

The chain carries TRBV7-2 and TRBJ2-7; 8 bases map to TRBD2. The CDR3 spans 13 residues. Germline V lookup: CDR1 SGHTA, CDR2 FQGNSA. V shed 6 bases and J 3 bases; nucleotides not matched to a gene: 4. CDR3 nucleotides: TGTGCCAGCAGTCCAGCGGGGGACTACGAGCAGTACTTC. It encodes CASSPAGDYEQYF.

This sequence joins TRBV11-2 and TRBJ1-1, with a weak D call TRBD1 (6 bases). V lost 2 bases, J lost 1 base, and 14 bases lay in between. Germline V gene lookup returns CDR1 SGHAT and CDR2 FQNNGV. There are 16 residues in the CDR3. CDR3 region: CASSLFNRVRNTEAFF. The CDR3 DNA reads TGTGCCAGCAGCTTATTCAACAGGGTAAGGAACACTGAAGCTTTCTTT.

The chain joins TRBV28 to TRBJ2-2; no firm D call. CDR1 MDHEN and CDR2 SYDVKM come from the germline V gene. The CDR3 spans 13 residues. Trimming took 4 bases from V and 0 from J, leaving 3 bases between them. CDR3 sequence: CASSSSNTGELFF. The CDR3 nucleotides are TGTGCCAGCAGTTCCTCGAACACCGGGGAGCTGTTTTTT.

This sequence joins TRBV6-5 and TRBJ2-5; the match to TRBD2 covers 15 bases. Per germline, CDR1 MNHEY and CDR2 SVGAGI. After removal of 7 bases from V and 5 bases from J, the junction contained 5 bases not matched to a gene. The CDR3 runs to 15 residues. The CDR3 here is CASIRTSGGVETQYF. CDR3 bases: TGTGCCAGCATTCGGACTAGCGGGGGGGTTGAGACCCAGTACTTC.

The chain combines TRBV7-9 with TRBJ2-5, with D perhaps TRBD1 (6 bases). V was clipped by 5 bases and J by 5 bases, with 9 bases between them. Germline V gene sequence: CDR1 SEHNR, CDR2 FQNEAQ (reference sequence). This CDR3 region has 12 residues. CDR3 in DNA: TGTGCCAGCAGCGAGCAGGGGGAGACCCAGTACTTC. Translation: CASSEQGETQYF.

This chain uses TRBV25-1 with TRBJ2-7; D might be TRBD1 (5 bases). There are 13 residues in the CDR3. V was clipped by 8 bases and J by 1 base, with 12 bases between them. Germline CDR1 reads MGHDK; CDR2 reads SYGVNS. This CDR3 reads CASQDTLSYEQYF. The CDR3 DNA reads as TGTGCCAGCCAGGACACACTTTCCTACGAGCAGTACTTC.